This T cell receptor (beta chain) stems from a study of blood T cell repertoires in COVID-19. In the study overall: T cells, B-cell-depleted T cells, or PBMCs supplied cDNA or gDNA.

Participants, about 18 to 90 years old, spanned 24 US areas. Participants reported their clinical history, and cohort assignment relied on those reports. The CDR3 extends over 12 amino acids. The ends were cut back, 4 bases at V and 6 bases at J, with 10 bases in the middle. The V gene's germline CDR1 is SGDLS and CDR2 YYNGEE. As processed by the authors: By means of reference gene primer amplification, nucleated cell counts were estimated. Method: immunoSEQ multiplex PCR; TCRdb's copy keeps in-frame clones and lacks some. That table furnishes V, J and clone size, whereas the DNA furnished D and trimming. The data show a few hundred thousand clones, roughly 87% seen once.

The chain recombines TRBV9 with TRBJ2-5, with D perhaps matching TRBD2 (6 bases). The sequence was obtained from a woman aged 18 to 35 who had recovered from COVID-19. The specimen was PBMCs or T cells enriched from blood (not recorded which). In DNA, the CDR3 is TGTGCCAGCAGCAGAGGAGGGAAGACCCAGTACTTC. Encoded protein: CASSRGGKTQYF.